This T cell receptor (beta chain) is from a study of blood T cell repertoires in COVID-19. Study summary: Sample material is recorded as cDNA or gDNA derived from T cells, B-cell-depleted T cells, or PBMCs.

Generated by immunoSEQ multiplex PCR, the TCRdb table keeps only in-frame clones and is missing some. The sample has 400,000 or so clones, around nine tenths seen once. The sequence was obtained from a human donor in a cohort sampled during active COVID-19. Sequenced input: peripheral blood.

CDR3: CASGERQPKVGQFF. The CDR3 nucleotides read TGTGCCAGCGGGGAGAGGCAGCCGAAGGTTGGTCAGTTCTTC. This chain connects TRBV2 to TRBJ2-1, with D possibly being TRBD2 (5 bases). The V and J ends lost 8 bases and 13 bases respectively, with 24 bases between them. The CDR3 is 14 amino acids. Germline CDR1 SNHLY, CDR2 FYNNEI. Drawing the rest from reference TRBV2 and TRBJ2-1, the complete variable domain is EPEVTQTPSHQVTQMGQEVILRCVPISNHLYFYWYRQILGQKVEFLVSFYNNEISEKSEIFDDQFSVERPDGSNFTLKIRSTKLEDSAMYFCASGERQPKVGQFFGPGTRLTVL.